The clone carrying this T cell receptor (beta chain) was counted between two and nine times. Second-dose groups at about 4 or about 12 weeks were pooled. The data originate from a study of T cell responses to AZD1222 COVID-19 vaccine. Only in-frame clones appear in the TCRdb table, and some are missing; sequencing was by immunoSEQ multiplex PCR. The sample includes approximately 100,000 clones, 87% seen only once; the top ten take over 2%. Sequenced material: peripheral blood, taken 28 days after the second AZD1222 dose. This clonotype was obtained from an adult who received the AZD1222 COVID-19 vaccine.

CDR3 loop: CASSQDSLWRGSGNTIYF. For the CDR3, the DNA is TGTGCCAGCAGCCAAGATTCCTTGTGGAGGGGGTCTGGAAACACCATATATTTT. The rearrangement joins TRBV4-2 to TRBJ1-3, with D maybe TRBD1 (6 bases). The CDR3 is 18 residues long. Germline lookup yields CDR1 LGHNA and CDR2 YNFKEQ. V dropped 0 bases and J dropped 1 base, with 16 bases sitting between them.